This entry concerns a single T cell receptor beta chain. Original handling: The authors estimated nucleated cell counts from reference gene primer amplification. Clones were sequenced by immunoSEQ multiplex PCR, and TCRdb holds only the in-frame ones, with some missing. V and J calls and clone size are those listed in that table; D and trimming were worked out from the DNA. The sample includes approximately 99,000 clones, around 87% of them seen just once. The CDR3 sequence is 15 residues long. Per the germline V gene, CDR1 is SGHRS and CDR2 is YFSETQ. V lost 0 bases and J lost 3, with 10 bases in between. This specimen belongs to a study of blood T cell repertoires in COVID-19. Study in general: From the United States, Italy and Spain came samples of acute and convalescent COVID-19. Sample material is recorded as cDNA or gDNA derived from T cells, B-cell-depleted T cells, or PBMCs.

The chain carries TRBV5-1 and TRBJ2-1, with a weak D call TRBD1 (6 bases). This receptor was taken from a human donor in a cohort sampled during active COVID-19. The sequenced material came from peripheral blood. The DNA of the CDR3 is TGCGCCAGCAGCTTGGTACAGGGTGGCTACAATGAGCAGTTCTTC. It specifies CASSLVQGGYNEQFF.